This T cell receptor beta chain was sequenced during a study of T cell responses to AZD1222 COVID-19 vaccine. The CDR3 loop spans 15 amino acids. V was cut by 7 bases and J by 2 bases, with 18 bases left in between. Germline CDR1 SNHLY, CDR2 FYNNEI. Generated by immunoSEQ multiplex PCR, the TCRdb table keeps only in-frame clones and is missing some. This sample has roughly 100,000 clones; about 90% occur once, and the top ten carry 8%. The TCR originated in an adult who received the AZD1222 COVID-19 vaccine. The sequencing here drew on peripheral blood, taken 28 days after the second AZD1222 dose. V is TRBV2 and J is TRBJ2-7, with D perhaps matching TRBD1 (6 bases). CDR3 amino acids: CASTHLDSNPYEQYF. DNA for the CDR3: TGTGCCAGCACCCACCTGGACAGCAACCCCTACGAGCAGTACTTC.